This TCR beta chain was obtained from a study of Graves' ophthalmopathy and Graves' hyperthyroidism. Study in general: Specimen type is peripheral blood, obtained at initial diagnosis before any treatment. Findings and limits, study-wide: In predicting ophthalmopathy progression, the model reached over 70% sensitivity and 72% to 85% specificity.

A note on this clonotype: Its antigen is as yet unknown. The CDR3 end shows no conserved phenylalanine or tryptophan, and so a read error is likely. It is unclear where the CDR3 begins or ends on the DNA, so no DNA is shown, and the CDR3 is as TCRdb lists it.

From its first to its last residue, the CDR3 has 14 amino acids. From RNA, the CDR3 regions of TCR beta chains were amplified and sequenced. Second-round multiplex PCR followed a first-round RT-PCR using HTBI primers. TCRdb redid the calling of the multiplex PCR reads with MiXCR, one entry per CDR3 protein. The repertoire includes about 370,000 distinct CDR3 sequences, about a sixth of them detected once, and roughly 2.4% sits in the top ten. Pregnant or lactating patients and those with other autoimmune diseases or uncontrolled infections were excluded. Material for sequencing was peripheral blood. The gene calls are TRBV12-3 or TRBV12-4 and TRBJ2-2; the table's D gene call, TRBD1, was not cross checked with the DNA. This TCR was recovered from an adult woman with stable Graves' hyperthyroidism. CDR3 sequence reads: CASSLGTGTGELFS.